The text below deals with one T cell receptor beta chain. As yet, its antigen is unknown. These data belong to a study of cytomegalovirus exposure and HLA in healthy donors. Study-level points and caveats: Later work showed greater clonal expansion in HLA-associated TCR beta chains than in equally common others.

Trimming removed 4 bases from V and 1 base from J; junction bases left unmatched: 4. CDR1 and CDR2 (germline): SNHLY, FYNNEI. The CDR3 spans 15 residues. The primer mix had 60 Vbeta and 13 Jbeta primers. Here immunoSEQ multiplex PCR was the method, and the copy in TCRdb shows in-frame clones only, minus some. The sample shows some 200,000 clones, about two thirds of them seen only once. Sequenced sample: PBMCs. The sequence derives from a middle-aged man in good health and CMV-seropositive. The chain is built from TRBV2 and TRBJ2-5; 9 bases map to TRBD2. As DNA, the CDR3 is TGTGCCAGCAGTGTAAAGCGGGGGGTCCAAGAGACCCAGTACTTC. This encodes CASSVKRGVQETQYF. Filled out from reference TRBV2 and TRBJ2-5, the complete variable domain reads EPEVTQTPSHQVTQMGQEVILRCVPISNHLYFYWYRQILGQKVEFLVSFYNNEISEKSEIFDDQFSVERPDGSNFTLKIRSTKLEDSAMYFCASSVKRGVQETQYFGPGTRLLVL.